The text below deals with one T cell receptor (beta chain). Per the original methods: Reference gene primer amplification gave nucleated cell count estimates. TCRdb keeps only in-frame clones here, not all; method: immunoSEQ multiplex PCR. D and trimming were read from the DNA, whereas the V and J calls and clone size are those reported in that table. Of some 120,000 clones listed, 90% are singletons. This sample stems from a study of blood T cell repertoires in COVID-19. Study in general: Material from acute and convalescent COVID-19 was sourced from the United States, Italy and Spain.

The CDR3 runs 17 residues. Sample: peripheral blood. V and J are TRBV21-1 and TRBJ2-4; TRBD2 is the table's D call, not checked against the DNA. TRBV21-1 is noted as a pseudogene. This receptor was taken from a middle-aged man with active COVID-19. The CDR3 DNA reads TGTGCCAGCAGTGAGCCGGGGGGAAGAAGAGCCAAAAACATTCAGTACTTC. Its protein product is CASSEPGGRRAKNIQYF.